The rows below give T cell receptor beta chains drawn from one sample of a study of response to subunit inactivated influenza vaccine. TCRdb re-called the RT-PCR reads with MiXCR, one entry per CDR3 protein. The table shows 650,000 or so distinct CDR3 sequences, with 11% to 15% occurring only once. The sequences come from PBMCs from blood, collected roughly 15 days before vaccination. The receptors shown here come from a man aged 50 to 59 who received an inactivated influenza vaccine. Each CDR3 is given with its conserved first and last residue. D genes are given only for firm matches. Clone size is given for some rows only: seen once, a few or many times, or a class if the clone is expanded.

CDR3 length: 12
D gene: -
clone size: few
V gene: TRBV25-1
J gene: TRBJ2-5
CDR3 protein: CASIGYQETQYF
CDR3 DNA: TGTGCCAGCATAGGGTACCAAGAGACCCAGTACTTC

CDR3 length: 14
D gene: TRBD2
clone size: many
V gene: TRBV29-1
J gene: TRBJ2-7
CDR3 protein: CSVGTSGRDYEQYF
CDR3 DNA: TGCAGCGTTGGAACTAGCGGGAGAGACTACGAGCAGTACTTC

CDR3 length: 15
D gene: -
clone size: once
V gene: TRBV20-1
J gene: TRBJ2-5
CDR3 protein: CSARDDGRTQETQYF
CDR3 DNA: TGCAGTGCTAGAGATGATGGCAGAACGCAAGAGACCCAGTACTTC

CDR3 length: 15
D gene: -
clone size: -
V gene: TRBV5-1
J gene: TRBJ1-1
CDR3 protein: CASSLDGRPHTEAFF
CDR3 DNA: TGCGCCAGCAGCTTGGACGGTCGGCCGCACACTGAAGCTTTCTTT

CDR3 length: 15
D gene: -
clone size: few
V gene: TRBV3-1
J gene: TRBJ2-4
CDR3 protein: CASSPTRLAKNIQYF
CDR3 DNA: TGTGCCAGCAGCCCTACGCGCCTAGCCAAAAACATTCAGTACTTC

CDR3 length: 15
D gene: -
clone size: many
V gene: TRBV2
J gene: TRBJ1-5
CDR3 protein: CASLKDLAKGQPQHF
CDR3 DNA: TGTGCCAGCCTCAAGGACCTGGCGAAGGGTCAGCCCCAGCATTTT

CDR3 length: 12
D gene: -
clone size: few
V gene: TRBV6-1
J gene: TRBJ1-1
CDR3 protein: CASIRRRSEAFF
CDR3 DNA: TGTGCCAGCATCAGAAGGAGGTCTGAAGCTTTCTTT

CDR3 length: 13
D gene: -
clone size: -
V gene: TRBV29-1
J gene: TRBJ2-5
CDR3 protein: CSVETGEEETQYF
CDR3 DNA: TGCAGCGTTGAAACGGGAGAGGAGGAGACCCAGTACTTC

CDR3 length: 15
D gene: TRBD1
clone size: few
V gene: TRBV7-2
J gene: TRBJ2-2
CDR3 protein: CASSPNRGNTGELFF
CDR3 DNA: TGTGCCAGCAGCCCGAACAGGGGGAACACCGGGGAGCTGTTTTTT

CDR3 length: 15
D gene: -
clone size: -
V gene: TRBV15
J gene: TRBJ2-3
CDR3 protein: CATSRDPERTDTQYF
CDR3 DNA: TGTGCCACCAGCAGAGATCCCGAACGCACAGATACGCAGTATTTT

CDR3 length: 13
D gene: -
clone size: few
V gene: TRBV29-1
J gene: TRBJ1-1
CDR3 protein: CSVEVRANTEAFF
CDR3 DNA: TGCAGCGTTGAAGTTAGGGCGAACACTGAAGCTTTCTTT

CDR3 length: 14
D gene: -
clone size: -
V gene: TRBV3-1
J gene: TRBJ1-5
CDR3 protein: CASSPNGLNQPQHF
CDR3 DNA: TGTGCCAGCAGCCCGAACGGACTCAATCAGCCCCAGCATTTT

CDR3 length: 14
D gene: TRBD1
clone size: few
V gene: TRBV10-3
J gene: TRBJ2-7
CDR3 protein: CAISVGQAAYEQYF
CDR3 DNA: TGTGCCATCAGTGTGGGACAGGCTGCCTACGAGCAGTACTTC

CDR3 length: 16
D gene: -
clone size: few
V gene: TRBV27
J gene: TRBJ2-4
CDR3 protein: CASSLGRSLAKNIQYF
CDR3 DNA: TGTGCCAGCAGTTTAGGCAGATCCTTAGCCAAAAACATTCAGTACTTC

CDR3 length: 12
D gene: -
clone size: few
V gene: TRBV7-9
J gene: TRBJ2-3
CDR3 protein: CASSPDLDTQYF
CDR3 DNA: TGTGCCAGCAGCCCCGACTTAGATACGCAGTATTTT

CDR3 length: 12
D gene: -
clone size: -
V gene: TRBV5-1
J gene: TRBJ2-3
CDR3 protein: CASSLRIDTQYF
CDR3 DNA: TGCGCCAGCAGCTTGAGGATAGATACGCAGTATTTT

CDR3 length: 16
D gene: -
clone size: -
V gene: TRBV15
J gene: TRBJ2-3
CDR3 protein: CATSLYLGGKTDTQYF
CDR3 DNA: TGTGCCACCAGCCTTTACCTTGGGGGGAAGACAGATACGCAGTATTTT